The clone carrying this T cell receptor (beta chain) was seen only a few times. This sample is part of a study of T-cell memory formation after mild COVID-19. It was 5'RACE with constant-segment primers that produced the TCR alpha and TCR beta cDNA libraries, which carried sample barcodes and UMIs. TCRdb itself ran the 5' RACE reads through MiXCR, one entry per CDR3 protein. Among 350,000 to 500,000 distinct CDR3 sequences listed, 15% to 20% were seen once. What was sequenced was PBMCs or a T cell subset sorted from them (not recorded which). The receptor was isolated from an adult woman who had mild COVID-19 (a few samples of this study predate the infection). Cell type and time point are not known.

The CDR3 DNA reads as TGTGCCAGCAGCGTAGAACTAGCAGCTGATACGCAGTATTTT. It yields the protein CASSVELAADTQYF. The chain recombines TRBV9 with TRBJ2-3; D might be TRBD2 (6 bases). Trimming took 0 bases from V and 6 from J, leaving 11 bases between them. Germline values: CDR1 SGDLS, CDR2 YYNGEE. The CDR3 has 14 amino acids.